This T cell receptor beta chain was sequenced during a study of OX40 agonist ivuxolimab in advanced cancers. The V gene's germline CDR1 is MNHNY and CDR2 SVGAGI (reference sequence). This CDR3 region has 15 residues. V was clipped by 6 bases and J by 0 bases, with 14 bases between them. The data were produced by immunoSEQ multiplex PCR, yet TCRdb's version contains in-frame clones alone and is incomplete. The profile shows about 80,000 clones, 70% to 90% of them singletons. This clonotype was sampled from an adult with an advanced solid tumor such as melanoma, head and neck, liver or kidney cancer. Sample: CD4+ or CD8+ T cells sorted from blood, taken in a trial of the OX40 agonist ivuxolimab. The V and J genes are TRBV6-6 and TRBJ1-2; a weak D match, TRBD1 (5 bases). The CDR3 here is CASSTGRGSNYGYTF. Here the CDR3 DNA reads TGTGCCAGCAGCACCGGGCGGGGGTCTAACTATGGCTACACCTTC.